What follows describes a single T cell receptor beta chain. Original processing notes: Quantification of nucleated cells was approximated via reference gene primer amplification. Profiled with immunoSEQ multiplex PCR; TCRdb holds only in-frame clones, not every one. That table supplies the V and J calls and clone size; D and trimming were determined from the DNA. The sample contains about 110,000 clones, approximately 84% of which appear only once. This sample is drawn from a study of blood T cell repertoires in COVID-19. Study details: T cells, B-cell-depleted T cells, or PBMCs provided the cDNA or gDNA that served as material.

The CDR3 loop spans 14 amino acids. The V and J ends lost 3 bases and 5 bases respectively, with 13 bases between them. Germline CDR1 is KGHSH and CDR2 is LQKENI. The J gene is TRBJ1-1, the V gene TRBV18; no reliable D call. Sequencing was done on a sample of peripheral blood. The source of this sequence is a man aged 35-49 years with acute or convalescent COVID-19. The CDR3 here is CASSPLEGGTEAFF. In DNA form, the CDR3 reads TGTGCCAGCTCACCCTTGGAGGGTGGTACTGAAGCTTTCTTT.